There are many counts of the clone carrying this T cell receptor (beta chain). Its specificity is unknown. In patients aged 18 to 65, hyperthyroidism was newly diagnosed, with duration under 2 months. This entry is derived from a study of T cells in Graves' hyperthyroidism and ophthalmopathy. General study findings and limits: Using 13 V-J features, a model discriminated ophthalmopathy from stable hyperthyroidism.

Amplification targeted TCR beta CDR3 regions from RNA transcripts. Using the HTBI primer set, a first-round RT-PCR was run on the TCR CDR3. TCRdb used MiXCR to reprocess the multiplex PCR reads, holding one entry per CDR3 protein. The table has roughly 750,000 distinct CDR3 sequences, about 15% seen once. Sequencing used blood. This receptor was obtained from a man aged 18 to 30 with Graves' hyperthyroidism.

The CDR3 region is CASRDFGTQYF. The CDR3 coding sequence is TGTGCCAGCAGGGACTTTGGTACGCAGTATTTT. The rearrangement links TRBV6-1 to TRBJ2-3; tentatively, D is TRBD2 (5 bases). The CDR3 extends over 11 amino acids. Germline values: CDR1 MNHNS, CDR2 SASEGT. The V end lost 6 bases, the J end lost 8 bases, and 9 bases lay between the germline ends.